Following are 14 T cell receptor beta chains from one sample sequenced in a study of beta chain features in type 1 diabetes. The study, taken as a whole, reports: In every one of the four CD4+ subsets, TCRB CDR3s were moderately but significantly shorter in Type 1 diabetes patients.

These receptors have no known antigen. What was sequenced were expressed TCRB transcripts, since all of the isolated RNA had been reverse transcribed. Profiled with immunoSEQ multiplex PCR; TCRdb holds only in-frame clones, not every one. Found here are approximately 360,000 clones, around 12% of them singletons; the top ten hold over 0.008%. Material for sequencing was naive CD4+ T cells from blood. Receptor source: a woman in her late teens or twenties with type 1 diabetes.

This clone came up a few times. The rearrangement links TRBV5-1 to TRBJ2-7; the match to TRBD1 covers 7 bases. The length of the CDR3 is 13 residues. Losses at the gene ends were 5 bases for V and 5 bases for J; bases not matched to a gene: 7. Germline loops: CDR1 SGHRS, CDR2 YFSETQ. The CDR3 region is CASSFDRANEQYF. The DNA for the CDR3 is TGCGCCAGCAGTTTCGACAGGGCCAACGAGCAGTACTTC.

The chain couples TRBV11-2 to TRBJ2-5, with 13 bases matching TRBD2. Germline assignment: CDR1 SGHAT and CDR2 FQNNGV. V gave up 5 bases and J gave up 5 bases; unmatched junction bases: 11. This CDR3 is built from 17 residues. CDR3 amino acids: CASSLGGTSGAGETQYF. CDR3 nucleotides: TGTGCCAGCAGCCTGGGGGGGACTAGCGGGGCTGGGGAGACCCAGTACTTC. Combining the CDR3 with reference TRBV11-2 and TRBJ2-5 gives the whole variable domain EAGVAQSPRYKIIEKRQSVAFWCNPISGHATLYWYQQILGQGPKLLIQFQNNGVVDDSQLPKDRFSAERLKGVDSTLKIQPAKLEDSAVYLCASSLGGTSGAGETQYFGPGTRLLVL.

The chain recombines TRBV25-1 with TRBJ2-3; 8 nucleotides agree with TRBD2. Germline CDR1 and CDR2: MGHDK and SYGVNS. V lost 2 bases, J lost 4 bases, and 2 bases stayed unmatched. This CDR3 has 14 amino acids. CDR3 loop: CASSEPGGADTQYF. The CDR3, as DNA: TGTGCCAGCAGTGAACCGGGGGGGGCAGATACGCAGTATTTT.

This clone was detected a few times. V usage is TRBV27 and J usage is TRBJ2-7; 7 bases are a match to TRBD1. The CDR3 runs 16 residues. Looked up from germline, CDR1 is MNHEY and CDR2 is SMNVEV (reference sequence). Trimming at V came to 0 bases and at J to 2 bases, leaving 7 bases not matched to a gene. DNA of the CDR3: TGTGCCAGCAGTTTATCGCAGGGGGTGGTTACCTACGAGCAGTACTTC. Amino acids: CASSLSQGVVTYEQYF.

J is TRBJ2-2 and V is TRBV30, with a weak D call TRBD2 (7 bases). V lost 3 bases, J lost 6 bases, and 11 bases lay in between. This CDR3 spans 13 amino acids. Germline V gene lookup returns CDR1 GTSNPN and CDR2 SVGIG (reference sequence). Here the CDR3 DNA reads TGTGCCTGGAGCGGGGGGCCGGCCGGGGAGCTGTTTTTT. It encodes CAWSGGPAGELFF.

This clone was observed a few times. V usage is TRBV29-1 and J usage is TRBJ1-4, with a tentative D call TRBD1 (5 bases). The germline CDR1 and CDR2 sequences are SQVTM and ANQGSEA. The germline V and J ends were trimmed by 5 bases and 7 bases, with 17 bases remaining between them. CDR3 length equals 14 residues. The CDR3 reads CSVSASKTAEKLFF. DNA for the CDR3: TGCAGCGTTTCGGCTTCTAAGACAGCTGAAAAACTGTTTTTT.

In its sample, this clone was seen a few times. The V gene is TRBV25-1, the J gene TRBJ1-2; maybe TRBD1 (5 bases). The CDR3 has 13 residues. V lost 6 bases, J lost 8 bases, and 16 bases lay in between. Germline assignment: CDR1 MGHDK and CDR2 SYGVNS. The chain's CDR3 is CASRSVGPGGYTF. The CDR3, as DNA: TGTGCCAGCAGGTCGGTGGGGCCGGGCGGCTACACCTTC.

The chain carries TRBV28 and TRBJ2-7; 9 nucleotides agree with TRBD1. The CDR3 has 14 residues. V lost 6 bases to trimming and J lost 2 bases; unmatched junction nucleotides: 5. Germline V lookup: CDR1 MDHEN, CDR2 SYDVKM. CDR3 in DNA: TGTGCCAGCAGACAGACAGGGGGACCCTACGAGCAGTACTTC. Amino acid sequence: CASRQTGGPYEQYF. Full variable domain (missing parts from reference TRBV28 and TRBJ2-7): DVKVTQSSRYLVKRTGEKVFLECVQDMDHENMFWYRQDPGLGLRLIYFSYDVKMKEKGDIPEGYSVSREKKERFSLILESASTNQTSMYLCASRQTGGPYEQYFGPGTRLTVT.

In this sample, this clone turned up a few times. V and J are TRBV28 and TRBJ1-4, with D possibly matching TRBD1 (5 bases). Germline-derived CDR1 and CDR2 are MDHEN and SYDVKM. The CDR3 spans 14 residues. V was pared by 6 bases and J by 1 base, with 9 bases between. As DNA, the CDR3 is TGTGCCAGCAGCCAGGGCGGAACTAATGAAAAACTGTTTTTT. As protein: CASSQGGTNEKLFF. Full variable domain (rest looked up from reference TRBV28 and TRBJ1-4): DVKVTQSSRYLVKRTGEKVFLECVQDMDHENMFWYRQDPGLGLRLIYFSYDVKMKEKGDIPEGYSVSREKKERFSLILESASTNQTSMYLCASSQGGTNEKLFFGSGTQLSVL.

This clone was detected only a few times. The CDR3 nucleotides read TGTGCCAGTAGTATGGGGACAGGTACCTACGAGCAGTACTTC. Translation gives CASSMGTGTYEQYF. This chain uses TRBV19 with TRBJ2-7; 8 bases match TRBD1. The CDR3 has 14 amino acids. Germline V lookup: CDR1 LNHDA, CDR2 SQIVND (reference sequence). The junction had 3 bases not matched to a gene; V was cut back by 3 bases and J by 2 bases.

This chain links TRBV6-6 with TRBJ2-6; tentatively, D is TRBD1 (6 bases). The V and J ends lost 5 bases and 1 base respectively, with 9 bases between them. There are 15 residues in the CDR3. CDR1 is MNHNY, CDR2 SVGAGI, per germline (reference sequence). CDR3 nucleotide sequence: TGTGCCAGCAGTCTCCAGGGGTCTGGGGCCAACGTCCTGACTTTC. Protein product: CASSLQGSGANVLTF.

This clone showed up just a few times. The J gene is TRBJ2-7, the V gene TRBV7-2, with TRBD2 identical over 14 bases. J lost 3 bases, V lost 5 bases, and 15 bases had no gene match. The CDR3 sequence is 19 residues long. The germline V gene has CDR1 SGHTA and CDR2 FQGNSA. CDR3 loop: CASSPRLAGGPGTFYEQYF. The DNA of the CDR3 is TGTGCCAGCAGCCCCCGACTAGCGGGAGGGCCTGGAACTTTCTACGAGCAGTACTTC.

This clone was detected only a few times. The chain employs TRBV5-1 and TRBJ1-3; D unclear. Germline lookup yields CDR1 SGHRS and CDR2 YFSETQ. Deletions cut 4 bases from V and 2 bases from J, with 10 bases between. The CDR3 spans 14 residues. The CDR3 DNA follows: TGCGCCAGCAGCCAGGCTTCTGCTGGAAACACCATATATTTT. Translating it yields CASSQASAGNTIYF.

The chain carries TRBV6-5 and TRBJ2-7; tentatively, D is TRBD1 (6 bases). V lost 6 bases to trimming and J lost 3 bases, with 12 bases between them. Germline assignment: CDR1 MNHEY and CDR2 SVGAGI. CDR3 length: 13 residues. CDR3 protein: CASSRRQDYEQYF. CDR3 coding DNA: TGTGCCAGCAGCCGCCGACAGGACTACGAGCAGTACTTC.